This is a list of T cell receptor beta chains from one sample in a study of cytomegalovirus exposure and HLA in healthy donors. Sequenced by immunoSEQ multiplex PCR; TCRdb stores in-frame clones only, minus some. The profile shows some 110,000 clones, approximately 11% of them singletons. The source material was PBMCs. The source of these receptors is a man in his forties or fifties in good health and CMV-seropositive. The CDR3 runs from the conserved cysteine through the conserved F or W. A D gene is named only where the DNA matches it firmly. A clone size is listed for some rows: how often the clone was seen (once, few, many), or a class if it is expanded.

d_gene	abundance	len	v_gene	j_gene	CDR3nt	CDR3aa
.	.	13	TRBV2	TRBJ2-3	TGTGCCAGGTCTGGGGCGAGCACAGATACGCAGTATTTT	CARSGASTDTQYF
.	.	15	TRBV7-9	TRBJ2-1	TGTGCCAGCAGCTTAGACGGGGGAGGAAAGAATGAGCAGTTCTTC	CASSLDGGGKNEQFF
.	.	15	TRBV4-3	TRBJ2-7	TGCGCCAGCAGCCAGGAGGCCGGGGTCCCCTACGAGCAGTACTTC	CASSQEAGVPYEQYF
TRBD2	.	16	TRBV6-5	TRBJ2-3	TGTGCCAGCAGTTACAGGACTAGCGGGAGTCCAGATACGCAGTATTTT	CASSYRTSGSPDTQYF
TRBD2	few	17	TRBV5-1	TRBJ2-5	TGCGCCAGCAGCTTGGTCCCTAGCGGGAGGGCCCAAGAGACCCAGTACTTC	CASSLVPSGRAQETQYF
TRBD2	.	15	TRBV7-2	TRBJ2-3	TGTGCCAGCAGCCTGGTAGCGGGGAGCACAGATACGCAGTATTTT	CASSLVAGSTDTQYF
.	.	14	TRBV9	TRBJ1-2	TGTGCCAGCAGCGTAGGGGGGGGTACTTATGGCTACACCTTC	CASSVGGGTYGYTF
TRBD2	.	18	TRBV4-1	TRBJ2-1	TGCGCCAGCAGCCAAGATCTTACTAGCGGGAGATACGGCAATGAGCAGTTCTTC	CASSQDLTSGRYGNEQFF
.	.	11	TRBV2	TRBJ2-3	TGTGCCAGCAGTCCCTCCCATACGCAGTATTTT	CASSPSHTQYF
TRBD1	.	16	TRBV7-3	TRBJ2-5	TGTGCCAGCAGCTTAATCGGACAGGGGGCGGGAGAGACCCAGTACTTC	CASSLIGQGAGETQYF
TRBD1	.	15	TRBV13	TRBJ1-1	TGTGCCAGCAGCCCTTCTGGACAGGGGGCGACTGAAGCTTTCTTT	CASSPSGQGATEAFF
TRBD2	few	14	TRBV28	TRBJ2-1	TGTGCCAGCAGTCCCGGGGGACTAGTAATTGAGCAGTTCTTC	CASSPGGLVIEQFF
.	.	15	TRBV6-1	TRBJ1-5	TGTGCCAGCAGTGAAATGCAGGTCCAGGGGCAGCCCCAGCATTTT	CASSEMQVQGQPQHF
.	few	13	TRBV5-1	TRBJ1-1	TGCGCCAGCAGCTGGGGGGACCGGAAGGAGGCTTTCTTT	CASSWGDRKEAFF
TRBD2	.	14	TRBV2	TRBJ2-5	TGTGCCAGCAGGAGACTAGCGGGAGCAGAGACCCAGTACTTC	CASRRLAGAETQYF
.	few	16	TRBV6-5	TRBJ1-2	TGTGCCAGCAGTTACTCGGGTGGGGCTACGCCCTATGGCTACACCTTC	CASSYSGGATPYGYTF
.	.	12	TRBV6-5	TRBJ1-2	TGTGCCAGCAGCCCACTTAGAGGTGGCTACACCTTC	CASSPLRGGYTF
.	few	18	TRBV7-2	TRBJ2-3	TGTGCCAGCAGCTTATCTTGGGAGGGGACAGGATACACAGATACGCAGTATTTT	CASSLSWEGTGYTDTQYF